Detailed here is one T cell receptor beta chain. What it recognizes is unknown. The sample comes from a study of blood T cells in healthy people across ages. For the second PCR, which ran for roughly 6 to 12 cycles, a sample-barcoded 5' primer and a J-beta primer mix were used. TCRdb called the 5' RACE reads again in MiXCR, with one record for every CDR3 protein. The data show over a million distinct CDR3 sequences, with approximately 40% seen just once and 7.9% held by the top ten. Whole-study results and caveats: Shifts in expanded clonotypes may have been confounded by donor CMV status, which was unknown.

V shed 5 bases and J shed 7 bases, with 18 bases lying between them. CDR1 is SGHVS, CDR2 FQNEAQ, per germline. CDR3 length equals 15 residues. The sequence came from a woman aged 18-30 years in good health. The chain recombines TRBV7-8 with TRBJ2-1; a possible D gene is TRBD2 (6 bases). Material: blood. This CDR3 reads CASSPLMGGLNEQFF. The CDR3 region has the DNA TGTGCCAGCAGCCCTCTAATGGGGGGACTGAATGAGCAGTTCTTC.